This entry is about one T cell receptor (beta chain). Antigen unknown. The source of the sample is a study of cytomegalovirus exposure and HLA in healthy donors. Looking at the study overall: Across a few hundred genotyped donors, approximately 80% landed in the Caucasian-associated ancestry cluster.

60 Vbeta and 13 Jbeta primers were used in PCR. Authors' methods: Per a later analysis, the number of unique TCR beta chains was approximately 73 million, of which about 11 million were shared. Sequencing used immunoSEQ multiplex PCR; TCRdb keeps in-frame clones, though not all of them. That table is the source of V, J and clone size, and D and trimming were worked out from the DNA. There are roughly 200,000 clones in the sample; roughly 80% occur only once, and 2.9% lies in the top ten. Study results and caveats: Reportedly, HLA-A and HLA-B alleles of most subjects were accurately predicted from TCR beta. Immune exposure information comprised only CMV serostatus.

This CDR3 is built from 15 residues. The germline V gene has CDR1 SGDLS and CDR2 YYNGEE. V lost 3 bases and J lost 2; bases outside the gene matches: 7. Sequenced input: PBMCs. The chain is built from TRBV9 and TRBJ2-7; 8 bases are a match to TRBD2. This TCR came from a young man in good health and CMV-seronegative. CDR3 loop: CASSASSGGAYEQYF. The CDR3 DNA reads TGTGCCAGCAGCGCCTCAAGCGGGGGAGCCTACGAGCAGTACTTC.